Listed below are T cell receptor beta chains from one sample, sequenced in a study of CD8+CD57+ T cells in acquired aplastic anemia. Each CDR3 protein is one row after TCRdb ran MiXCR on the reads. The sample contains over 150,000 distinct CDR3 sequences, approximately 52% of which appear only once. The sequencing sample was made of sorted CD4+, CD8+, or CD8+CD57+ T cells (not recorded which) from PBMCs. The receptors were gathered from a human donor with aplastic anemia. Both conserved end residues are part of each CDR3. The order of the fields is D gene, V gene, clone size, J gene, CDR3 DNA, CDR3 protein. D genes are given only for firm matches. Clone size is stated in some rows and not others, as once, few, many or a class when expanded.

d_call: NA; v_call: TRBV9; clone_size: many; j_call: TRBJ1-6; cdr3_nt: TGTGCCAGCAGTCCAGGTGTGTCACCCCTCCACTTT; cdr3_aa: CASSPGVSPLHF
d_call: TRBD1; v_call: TRBV10-3; clone_size: NA; j_call: TRBJ1-1; cdr3_nt: TGTGCCATCAGGGGACAGGAGAACACTGAAGCTTTCTTT; cdr3_aa: CAIRGQENTEAFF
d_call: NA; v_call: TRBV2; clone_size: NA; j_call: TRBJ2-3; cdr3_nt: TGTGCCAGCAGTGAGAGGGCGGATACGCAGTATTTT; cdr3_aa: CASSERADTQYF
d_call: NA; v_call: TRBV6-1; clone_size: NA; j_call: TRBJ2-3; cdr3_nt: TGTGCCAGCAGTGATCGGGCGGGGGCCCTCACAGATACGCAGTATTTT; cdr3_aa: CASSDRAGALTDTQYF
d_call: TRBD1; v_call: TRBV12-3/TRBV12-4; clone_size: many; j_call: TRBJ2-3; cdr3_nt: TGTGCCAGCAGTTTTCGGACAGGGACGGGGGTTTTCATCACAGATACGCAGTATTTT; cdr3_aa: CASSFRTGTGVFITDTQYF
d_call: NA; v_call: TRBV4-2; clone_size: many; j_call: TRBJ2-1; cdr3_nt: TGTGCCAGCAGCCAAGGCCTTAAGACCGGGGAGCAGTTCTTC; cdr3_aa: CASSQGLKTGEQFF
d_call: NA; v_call: TRBV7-3; clone_size: few; j_call: TRBJ2-5; cdr3_nt: TGTGCCAGCAGCCCCCTGGGGCGGAGCCAAGAGACCCAGTACTTC; cdr3_aa: CASSPLGRSQETQYF
d_call: NA; v_call: TRBV7-8; clone_size: NA; j_call: TRBJ1-5; cdr3_nt: TGTGCCAGCAGCTTAGGTCAATCACTCAGCAATCAGCCCCAGCATTTT; cdr3_aa: CASSLGQSLSNQPQHF
d_call: NA; v_call: TRBV9; clone_size: many; j_call: TRBJ1-2; cdr3_nt: TGTGCCAGCAGCGTGTGGGGTTCAAACTATGGCTACACCTTC; cdr3_aa: CASSVWGSNYGYTF
d_call: NA; v_call: TRBV7-6; clone_size: NA; j_call: TRBJ1-1; cdr3_nt: TGTGCCAGCAGCTTATTTACGAACACTGAAGCTTTCTTT; cdr3_aa: CASSLFTNTEAFF
d_call: TRBD2; v_call: TRBV27; clone_size: NA; j_call: TRBJ2-3; cdr3_nt: TGTGCCAGCAGTGGGCCCGGTCGGACTAGCGGCACAGATACGCAGTATTTT; cdr3_aa: CASSGPGRTSGTDTQYF
d_call: TRBD2; v_call: TRBV5-4; clone_size: NA; j_call: TRBJ2-7; cdr3_nt: TGTGCCAGCAGCCCCGGGACTACCCTAGGATACGAGCAGTACTTC; cdr3_aa: CASSPGTTLGYEQYF
d_call: NA; v_call: TRBV11-2; clone_size: many; j_call: TRBJ1-3; cdr3_nt: TGTGCCAGCAGCTATAGCAGGATCGACTCTGGAAACACCATATATTTT; cdr3_aa: CASSYSRIDSGNTIYF
d_call: TRBD1; v_call: TRBV5-1; clone_size: NA; j_call: TRBJ2-3; cdr3_nt: TGCGCCAGCAGCTTACGAGACAGGGGGACAGATACGCAGTATTTT; cdr3_aa: CASSLRDRGTDTQYF
d_call: TRBD1; v_call: TRBV19; clone_size: few; j_call: TRBJ1-6; cdr3_nt: TGTGCCAGTACCCTCACAGGGGGCGATAATTCACCCCTCCACTTT; cdr3_aa: CASTLTGGDNSPLHF
d_call: TRBD2; v_call: TRBV19; clone_size: NA; j_call: TRBJ2-2; cdr3_nt: TGTGCCAGTAGTATTGCCAGCGGGGACACCGGGGAGCTGTTTTTT; cdr3_aa: CASSIASGDTGELFF
d_call: TRBD1; v_call: TRBV20-1; clone_size: NA; j_call: TRBJ2-7; cdr3_nt: TGCAGTGCTATCCGACAGGGCTACGAGCAGTACTTC; cdr3_aa: CSAIRQGYEQYF
d_call: NA; v_call: TRBV5-1; clone_size: NA; j_call: TRBJ2-3; cdr3_nt: TGCGCCAGCAGCTCCCTGCCGTCTTCCACAGATACGCAGTATTTT; cdr3_aa: CASSSLPSSTDTQYF
d_call: TRBD1; v_call: TRBV10-3; clone_size: NA; j_call: TRBJ2-3; cdr3_nt: TGTGCCATCAGCCGGGACAGGGGCGCGGATACGCAGTATTTT; cdr3_aa: CAISRDRGADTQYF
d_call: NA; v_call: TRBV6-1; clone_size: many; j_call: TRBJ2-7; cdr3_nt: TGTGCCAGCAGCAAACCACCGGGACCTCGAGGCTTC; cdr3_aa: CASSKPPGPRGF
d_call: NA; v_call: TRBV10-2; clone_size: many; j_call: TRBJ1-5; cdr3_nt: TGCGCCAGCAGTACGGGGGGCATTAATCAGCCCCAGCATTTT; cdr3_aa: CASSTGGINQPQHF
d_call: NA; v_call: TRBV11-2; clone_size: many; j_call: TRBJ2-1; cdr3_nt: TGTGCCAGCAGCGGCAGGGTGTTAGATGAGCAGTTCTTC; cdr3_aa: CASSGRVLDEQFF
d_call: NA; v_call: TRBV5-1; clone_size: NA; j_call: TRBJ1-6; cdr3_nt: TGCGCCAGCAGCTTGGGGCGGACGGAACCCCTCCACTTT; cdr3_aa: CASSLGRTEPLHF
d_call: NA; v_call: TRBV19; clone_size: many; j_call: TRBJ2-7; cdr3_nt: TGTGCCACATCCGGGACCCTACGCACAACTTACGAGCAGTACTTC; cdr3_aa: CATSGTLRTTYEQYF
d_call: NA; v_call: TRBV6-1; clone_size: many; j_call: TRBJ1-1; cdr3_nt: TGTGCCAGCAGTGAATTGCTCATGAACACTGAAGCTTTCTTT; cdr3_aa: CASSELLMNTEAFF
d_call: NA; v_call: TRBV20-1; clone_size: many; j_call: TRBJ2-7; cdr3_nt: TGCAGTGCTAGACGGTCCGGGGGGCCAGTCTACGAGCAGTACTTC; cdr3_aa: CSARRSGGPVYEQYF
d_call: NA; v_call: TRBV12-3/TRBV12-4; clone_size: NA; j_call: TRBJ2-7; cdr3_nt: TGTGCCAGCAGTTTAGCAGCGTCCGCCTATAGGACAAAATACGAGCAGTACTTC; cdr3_aa: CASSLAASAYRTKYEQYF
d_call: NA; v_call: TRBV6-2/TRBV6-3; clone_size: NA; j_call: TRBJ1-5; cdr3_nt: TGTGCCAGCAGTTACGAACGAACCTATAGCAATCAGCCCCAGCATTTT; cdr3_aa: CASSYERTYSNQPQHF
d_call: NA; v_call: TRBV7-9; clone_size: NA; j_call: TRBJ1-2; cdr3_nt: TGTGCTCAGCGGCGGCGGGCGGGCTACACCTTC; cdr3_aa: CAQRRRAGYTF
d_call: NA; v_call: TRBV7-3; clone_size: few; j_call: TRBJ1-1; cdr3_nt: TGTGCCAGCAGTGGTCCAGGGAAAGGCACTGAAGCTTTCTTT; cdr3_aa: CASSGPGKGTEAFF
d_call: NA; v_call: TRBV20-1; clone_size: many; j_call: TRBJ2-3; cdr3_nt: TGCAGTGCTAGCGCCACTGACAGGCCTTACACAGATACGCAGTATTTT; cdr3_aa: CSASATDRPYTDTQYF
d_call: NA; v_call: TRBV20-1; clone_size: NA; j_call: TRBJ2-5; cdr3_nt: TGCAGTGCGTCGACAGTGGGCCGAAAGACCCAGTACTTC; cdr3_aa: CSASTVGRKTQYF
d_call: NA; v_call: TRBV10-3; clone_size: few; j_call: TRBJ2-5; cdr3_nt: TGTGCCATCAGTCGTGGTCCCCGGGTCCCCCAAGAGACCCAGTACTTC; cdr3_aa: CAISRGPRVPQETQYF
d_call: TRBD1; v_call: TRBV6-1; clone_size: NA; j_call: TRBJ2-7; cdr3_nt: TGTGCCAGCATCAGCCCCGGGACAGGGCGGGTGGTGTACTTC; cdr3_aa: CASISPGTGRVVYF
d_call: NA; v_call: TRBV10-3; clone_size: NA; j_call: TRBJ2-5; cdr3_nt: TGTACCATCAGCGAGGGGCTACCTGGGGCGTCCCAGTACTTC; cdr3_aa: CTISEGLPGASQYF
d_call: TRBD2; v_call: TRBV15; clone_size: few; j_call: TRBJ2-7; cdr3_nt: TGTGCCACCCGACTAGCGGGAGGGGGCTACGAGCAGTACTTC; cdr3_aa: CATRLAGGGYEQYF
d_call: NA; v_call: TRBV11-2; clone_size: few; j_call: TRBJ2-6; cdr3_nt: TGTGCCAGCAGCTTAGAAGGGCAGGCTGGAGCCAACGTCCTGACTTTC; cdr3_aa: CASSLEGQAGANVLTF
d_call: TRBD1; v_call: TRBV12-3/TRBV12-4; clone_size: NA; j_call: TRBJ2-5; cdr3_nt: TGTGCCAGCAGCCGCCCGGACAGGCTAAAGGAGACCCAGTACTTC; cdr3_aa: CASSRPDRLKETQYF
d_call: TRBD1; v_call: TRBV7-3; clone_size: few; j_call: TRBJ1-6; cdr3_nt: TGTGCCAGCAGCGCCATGGGGGACAGAAATTCACCCCTCCACTTT; cdr3_aa: CASSAMGDRNSPLHF
d_call: NA; v_call: TRBV20-1; clone_size: NA; j_call: TRBJ2-5; cdr3_nt: TGCAGTGCTAGAGAAGGGTCGGGAGAGACCCAGTACTTC; cdr3_aa: CSAREGSGETQYF
d_call: TRBD1; v_call: TRBV9; clone_size: many; j_call: TRBJ2-5; cdr3_nt: TGTGCCAGCAGCGGACGAGCCGGGACAGACCAAGAGACCCAGTACTTC; cdr3_aa: CASSGRAGTDQETQYF
d_call: NA; v_call: TRBV6-5; clone_size: many; j_call: TRBJ1-5; cdr3_nt: TGTGCCAGCAGTTACTCGCCAGCGCTAGGGCCCCAGCATTTT; cdr3_aa: CASSYSPALGPQHF
d_call: NA; v_call: TRBV24-1; clone_size: few; j_call: TRBJ2-3; cdr3_nt: TGTGCCACCTCCCGGGGCCTCACAGATACGCAGTATTTT; cdr3_aa: CATSRGLTDTQYF
d_call: NA; v_call: TRBV15; clone_size: NA; j_call: TRBJ2-2; cdr3_nt: TGTGCCACCCTTCAGAGGGGGGAAGGCAGGGAGCTGTTTTTT; cdr3_aa: CATLQRGEGRELFF
d_call: TRBD2; v_call: TRBV27; clone_size: NA; j_call: TRBJ2-5; cdr3_nt: TGTGCCAGCAGTTTTCGAGGGGGACTAGCCGGGGAGACCCAGTACTTC; cdr3_aa: CASSFRGGLAGETQYF
d_call: TRBD1; v_call: TRBV12-3/TRBV12-4; clone_size: NA; j_call: TRBJ1-5; cdr3_nt: TGTGCCAGCACGGGACAGGAAGGCAATCAGCCCCAGCATTTT; cdr3_aa: CASTGQEGNQPQHF
d_call: NA; v_call: TRBV12-3/TRBV12-4; clone_size: NA; j_call: TRBJ2-5; cdr3_nt: TGTGCCAGCAGTCCCCGGGGACCAGAGAAGCGAGAGACCCAGTACTTC; cdr3_aa: CASSPRGPEKRETQYF
d_call: NA; v_call: TRBV20-1; clone_size: NA; j_call: TRBJ2-3; cdr3_nt: TGCAGTGCTAGTATACGGAGGGCCGAGGGAGATACGCAGTATTTT; cdr3_aa: CSASIRRAEGDTQYF
d_call: TRBD1; v_call: TRBV27; clone_size: few; j_call: TRBJ1-3; cdr3_nt: TGTGCCAGCGGTACTCAGGGGGCCTCTGGAAACACCATATATTTT; cdr3_aa: CASGTQGASGNTIYF
d_call: NA; v_call: TRBV7-2; clone_size: many; j_call: TRBJ2-3; cdr3_nt: TGTGCCAGCAGCTCAGGAGGGGGCACAGATACGCAGTATTTT; cdr3_aa: CASSSGGGTDTQYF
d_call: NA; v_call: TRBV29-1; clone_size: many; j_call: TRBJ2-7; cdr3_nt: TGCAGCGTTGATGTGGGGAGCTCCTACGAGCAGTACTTC; cdr3_aa: CSVDVGSSYEQYF
d_call: NA; v_call: TRBV10-1; clone_size: NA; j_call: TRBJ2-3; cdr3_nt: TGCGCCCCCACCCCGGTCCAGCGAAGCACAGATACGCAGTATTTT; cdr3_aa: CAPTPVQRSTDTQYF
d_call: NA; v_call: TRBV4-3; clone_size: NA; j_call: TRBJ2-3; cdr3_nt: TGCGCCAGCAGCCAAGATACGCAGTATTTT; cdr3_aa: CASSQDTQYF